This T cell receptor (beta chain) was profiled in a study of T-cell reconstitution after alpha-beta-depleted transplantation in children (dated by TCRdb to 2016 to 2017). About the study as a whole: T-cell immune reconstitution after TCRalphabeta/CD19-depleted allogeneic hematopoietic cell transplantation in children was quantitatively tracked in the study by means of TCR repertoire profiling.

The treatment or condition label of this sample denotes: allogeneic hematopoietic cell transplantation with graft depleted of TCRalphabeta T cells and CD19 B cells. The children who served as transplant recipients had been given grafts of TCRalphabeta/CD19-depleted allogeneic hematopoietic cells. What the study reported, not specific to this receptor: The high TCRbeta diversity at day 60 in some patients was ascribed to recipient T cells and intrathymic progenitors that had survived conditioning. The apparently early recovery of alphabetaT-cell counts about two months after transplant reportedly depended on only several hundred rapidly expanded clones that came from non-depleted graft cells. Hyperexpanded clone frequencies declined over subsequent months; after one year, T-cell counts and TCRbeta diversity were mostly attributed to newly produced T cells.

For this clonotype: Its recognized antigen is unknown. It has no much larger one-base neighbor in the sample; base qualities were not kept.

V is cut back by 3 bases and J by 0 bases, with 13 bases in the junction unmatched. CDR1 KGHDR and CDR2 SFDVKD were looked up in the germline V gene. The CDR3 runs 19 residues from the cysteine to the phenylalanine. Solely the CDR3 DNA is kept, with 57 bases framed from the first base. The library relied on PCR. Sequencing used an Illumina HiSeq 2500. TCR library preparation used molecular barcoding, with unique molecular identifiers applied to normalize quantification of the TCRbeta repertoire. TCRdb passed the public sequencing reads through fastp at Q25 and MiXCR, retaining productive beta sequences. Rows with one shared CDR3 protein collapse into an entry with the most common genes and DNA. In this sample the table shows about 1,000,000 distinct CDR3 sequences, roughly 29% of which occur a single time. The leading ten clones occupy about 28% of the sample.

The sample in question was PBMCs, mostly from graft donor cells, obtained 360 days after TCRalphabeta/CD19-depleted stem cell transplant. This TCR was sampled from a boy less than two years old who had a stem cell transplant for SCID, so the T cells may come from the graft donor. This receptor chain uses TRBV24-1 and TRBJ2-5, with TRBD1 identical over 9 junction bases. The sequenced DNA is TGTGCCACCAGTGATGTCCACCGGGACAGGGTGAAGGACCAAGAGACCCAGTACTTC. The encoded protein is CATSDVHRDRVKDQETQYF.